This record concerns one T cell receptor beta chain sequence. The antigen is unknown. Separate from the roughly 710-subject first cohort, the approximately 120-subject validation cohort was the one that the donors belonged to. This entry is derived from a study of cytomegalovirus exposure and HLA in healthy donors. Findings of the study overall: The listing of 150 to 200 TCR beta chains classed them as cytomegalovirus-associated. In a later analysis, first-cohort TCR clusters were found to tend to co-occur in the approximately 110 validation repertoires. Reports credit the classifier with highly specific, highly sensitive diagnosis of cytomegalovirus status.

CDR1 is SGHNT, CDR2 YYREEE, per germline (reference sequence). The CDR3 runs 15 residues. Trimming cost V 4 bases and J 5 bases; bases outside gene matches: 2. Profiling relied on immunoSEQ multiplex PCR, and the TCRdb table lists in-frame clones only, not all of them. The table shows about 110,000 clones, with approximately 89% occurring only once. The genes are TRBV5-4 and TRBJ2-1, with TRBD2 matching over 14 bases. The sequenced material came from PBMCs. This clonotype originated in a woman aged 18-29 years in good health and CMV-seronegative. CDR3 sequence (DNA): TGTGCCAGCAGCCCGACTAGCGGGAGGGACAATGAGCAGTTCTTC. This gives the protein CASSPTSGRDNEQFF.